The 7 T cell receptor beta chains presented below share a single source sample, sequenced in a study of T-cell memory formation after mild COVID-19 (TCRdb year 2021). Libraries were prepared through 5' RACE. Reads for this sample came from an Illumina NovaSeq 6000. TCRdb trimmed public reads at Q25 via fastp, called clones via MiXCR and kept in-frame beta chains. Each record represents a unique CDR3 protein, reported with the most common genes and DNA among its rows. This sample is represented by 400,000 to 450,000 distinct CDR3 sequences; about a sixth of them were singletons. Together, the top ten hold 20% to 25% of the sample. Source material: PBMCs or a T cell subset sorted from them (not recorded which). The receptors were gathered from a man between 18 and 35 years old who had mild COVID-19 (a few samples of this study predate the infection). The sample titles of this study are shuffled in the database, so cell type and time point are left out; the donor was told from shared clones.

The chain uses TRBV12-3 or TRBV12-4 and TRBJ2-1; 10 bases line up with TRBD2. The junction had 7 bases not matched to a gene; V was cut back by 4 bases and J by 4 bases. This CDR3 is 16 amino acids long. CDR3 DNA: TGTGCCAGCAGTTCGTTTAGCGGGGGGACATACAATGAGCAGTTCTTC. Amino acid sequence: CASSSFSGGTYNEQFF.

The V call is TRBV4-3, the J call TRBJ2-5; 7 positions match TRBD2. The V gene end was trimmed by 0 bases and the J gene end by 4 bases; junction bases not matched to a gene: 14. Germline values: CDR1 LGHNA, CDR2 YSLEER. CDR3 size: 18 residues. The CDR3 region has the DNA TGCGCCAGCAGCCAAGAGGTTGGCGGGGGATTGGTTGGAGAGACCCAGTACTTC. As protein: CASSQEVGGGLVGETQYF.

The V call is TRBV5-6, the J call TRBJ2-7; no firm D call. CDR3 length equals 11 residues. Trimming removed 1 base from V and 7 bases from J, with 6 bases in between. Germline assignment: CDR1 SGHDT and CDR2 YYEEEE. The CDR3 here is CASSLHSEQYV. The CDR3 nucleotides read TGTGCCAGCAGCTTGCACAGTGAGCAGTACGTC.

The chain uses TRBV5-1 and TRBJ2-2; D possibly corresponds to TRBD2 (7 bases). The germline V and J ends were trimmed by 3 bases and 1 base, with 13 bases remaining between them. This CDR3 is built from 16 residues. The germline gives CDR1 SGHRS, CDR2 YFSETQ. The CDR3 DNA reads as TGCGCCAGCAGCTCGGACAGCGGGGTGAACACCGGGGAGCTGTTTTTT. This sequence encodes CASSSDSGVNTGELFF.

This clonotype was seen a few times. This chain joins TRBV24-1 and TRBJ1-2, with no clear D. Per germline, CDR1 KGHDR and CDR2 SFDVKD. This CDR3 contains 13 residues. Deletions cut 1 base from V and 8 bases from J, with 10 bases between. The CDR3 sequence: CATSDFWEGGYTF. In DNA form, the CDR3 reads TGTGCCACCAGTGATTTTTGGGAGGGCGGCTACACCTTC.

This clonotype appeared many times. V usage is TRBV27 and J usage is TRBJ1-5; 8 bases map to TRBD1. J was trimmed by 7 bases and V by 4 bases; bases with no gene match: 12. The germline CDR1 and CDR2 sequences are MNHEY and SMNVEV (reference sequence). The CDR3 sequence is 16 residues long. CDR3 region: CASSSSWTGMNQPQHF. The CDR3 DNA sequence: TGTGCCAGCAGTTCCTCATGGACAGGGATGAACCAGCCCCAGCATTTT.

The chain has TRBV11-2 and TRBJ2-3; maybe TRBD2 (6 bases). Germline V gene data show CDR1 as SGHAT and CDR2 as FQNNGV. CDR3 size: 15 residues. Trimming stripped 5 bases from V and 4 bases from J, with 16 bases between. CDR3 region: CASSGTYTNADTQYF. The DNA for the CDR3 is TGTGCCAGCAGCGGGACTTACACAAACGCAGATACGCAGTATTTT.